These T cell receptor beta chains were read from a single sample in a study of OX40 agonist ivuxolimab in advanced cancers. The protocol was immunoSEQ multiplex PCR, while the TCRdb copy is restricted to in-frame clones and leaves out a portion. Among roughly 80,000 clones listed, 80% to 90% were seen once. This specimen was CD4+ or CD8+ T cells sorted from blood, taken in a trial of the OX40 agonist ivuxolimab. All receptors come from an adult with an advanced solid tumor such as melanoma, head and neck, liver or kidney cancer. CDR3s include the opening cysteine and the closing phenylalanine or tryptophan. A D gene is named only where the DNA matches it firmly. A row's size may be missing; if present it is once, few, many or a size class.

>18|NA|TRBJ2-6|TRBD2|TRBV11-3
CASSWRLAGGSGANVLTF
TGTGCCAGCAGCTGGCGGCTAGCGGGAGGGTCTGGGGCCAACGTCCTGACTTTC
>11|NA|TRBJ2-6|NA|TRBV27
CASSPWSSRGF
TGTGCCAGCAGTCCGTGGTCTTCCAGGGGATTC
>18|NA|TRBJ2-4|TRBD1|TRBV28
CASSRGAGGPKAKNIQYF
TGTGCCAGCAGCCGGGGAGCAGGGGGCCCTAAGGCCAAAAACATTCAGTACTTC
>13|NA|TRBJ2-7|TRBD2|TRBV28
CASRPPSGYEQYF
TGTGCCAGCAGACCTCCTAGCGGGTACGAGCAGTACTTC
>16|NA|TRBJ2-2|NA|TRBV5-1
CASSPRRGANTGELFF
TGCGCCAGCAGCCCGAGGAGGGGAGCGAACACCGGGGAGCTGTTTTTT
>13|once|TRBJ2-7|NA|TRBV21-1
CASSKKEGNEQYF
TGTGCCAGCAGCAAAAAGGAGGGAAACGAGCAGTACTTC
>13|NA|TRBJ1-5|NA|TRBV27
CASSLGRIQPQHF
TGTGCCAGCAGTTTAGGGCGGATTCAGCCCCAGCATTTT
>13|NA|TRBJ1-6|NA|TRBV27
CASGRDVDSPLHF
TGTGCCAGCGGCAGGGATGTAGATTCACCCCTCCACTTT
>17|few|TRBJ2-1|TRBD2|TRBV7-2
CASTPRSGGALYNEQFF
TGTGCCAGCACTCCCCGTAGCGGGGGGGCTTTGTACAATGAGCAGTTCTTC
>16|few|TRBJ2-1|NA|TRBV11-2
CASSLGLRSSYNEQFF
TGTGCCAGCAGCTTAGGTCTGCGTAGCTCCTACAATGAGCAGTTCTTC
>13|few|TRBJ1-5|NA|TRBV2
CASSGDGGQPQHF
TGTGCCAGCAGTGGGGACGGCGGTCAGCCCCAGCATTTT
>16|few|TRBJ2-1|TRBD2|TRBV11-3
CASSLGTSGGGNEQFF
TGTGCCAGCAGCTTAGGGACCTCGGGCGGGGGAAATGAGCAGTTCTTC
>12|NA|TRBJ2-7|NA|TRBV6-5
CASSYDGYEQYF
TGTGCCAGCAGTTATGACGGTTACGAGCAGTACTTC
>12|NA|TRBJ1-2|NA|TRBV6-6
CASSYKAVGYTF
TGTGCCAGCAGTTACAAGGCTGTCGGCTACACCTTC
>16|NA|TRBJ1-1|NA|TRBV18
CASSPPGFQVNTEAFF
TGTGCCAGCTCACCACCCGGATTTCAGGTGAACACTGAAGCTTTCTTT
>16|few|TRBJ1-2|TRBD1|TRBV2
CASSERQGARSYGYTF
TGTGCCAGCAGTGAACGACAGGGGGCGCGGAGCTATGGCTACACCTTC
>14|NA|TRBJ2-7|NA|TRBV7-9
CASSFDRGLREQYF
TGTGCCAGCAGCTTCGACCGGGGCTTGAGGGAGCAGTACTTC
>15|NA|TRBJ2-7|TRBD1|TRBV5-4
CASSPGTGNPYEQYF
TGTGCCAGCAGCCCCGGGACAGGGAATCCCTACGAGCAGTACTTC
>18|NA|TRBJ1-2|NA|TRBV21-1
CASSSPGTVVRSDYGYTF
TGTGCCAGCAGCTCGCCCGGGACGGTAGTACGAAGCGACTATGGCTACACCTTC
>14|NA|TRBJ2-7|NA|TRBV9
CASSAIQGSYEQYF
TGTGCCAGCAGCGCGATACAGGGCTCCTACGAGCAGTACTTC
>13|NA|TRBJ1-1|NA|TRBV5-6
CASSLARQPEAFF
TGTGCCAGCAGCTTGGCCAGGCAGCCCGAAGCTTTCTTT
>15|NA|TRBJ2-1|TRBD2|TRBV7-9
CASSFRLAGVGEQFF
TGTGCCAGCAGCTTTCGACTAGCGGGAGTCGGCGAGCAGTTCTTC
>13|NA|TRBJ2-7|TRBD1|TRBV27
CASRTGNPYEQYF
TGTGCCAGCAGGACAGGGAATCCCTACGAGCAGTACTTC
>18|NA|TRBJ1-3|TRBD1|TRBV19
CASSIFFSGQASGNTIYF
TGTGCCAGTAGTATTTTCTTCTCCGGACAGGCCTCTGGAAACACCATATATTTT
>14|once|TRBJ1-4|TRBD1|TRBV7-9
CASSLDREGEKLFF
TGTGCCAGCAGCTTGGACAGGGAGGGTGAAAAACTGTTTTTT
>14|once|TRBJ2-3|NA|TRBV19
CASSVSSSTDTQYF
TGTGCCAGTAGTGTTTCTAGCAGCACAGATACGCAGTATTTT
>15|NA|TRBJ2-5|TRBD1|TRBV7-6
CASSDYRGRRETQYF
TGTGCCAGCAGCGACTACAGGGGAAGAAGGGAGACCCAGTACTTC
>17|NA|TRBJ1-4|NA|TRBV30
CAWSVGRGSGEGEKLFF
TGTGCCTGGAGTGTAGGCCGAGGGTCAGGGGAGGGTGAAAAACTGTTTTTT
>18|NA|TRBJ2-7|TRBD2|TRBV7-2
CASRLSGTSGRVPYEQYF
TGTGCCAGCAGACTCTCCGGGACTAGCGGGAGAGTCCCCTACGAGCAGTACTTC
>12|NA|TRBJ1-2|NA|TRBV5-1
CASRSGNYGYTF
TGCGCCAGCAGATCAGGGAACTATGGCTACACCTTC
>15|NA|TRBJ2-2|TRBD2|TRBV19
CASSGLAGYTGELFF
TGTGCCAGTAGTGGACTAGCGGGGTACACCGGGGAGCTGTTTTTT
>15|NA|TRBJ2-3|NA|TRBV11-2
CASTGRVASTDTQYF
TGTGCCAGCACCGGAAGGGTGGCGAGCACAGATACGCAGTATTTT
>14|NA|TRBJ1-2|TRBD1|TRBV5-4
CASSPDRGLVGYTF
TGTGCCAGCAGCCCTGACAGGGGGCTGGTCGGCTACACCTTC
>15|NA|TRBJ2-3|TRBD2|TRBV7-2
CASNPWGGESDTQYF
TGTGCCAGCAACCCTTGGGGGGGAGAGTCAGATACGCAGTATTTT
>19|NA|TRBJ2-3|TRBD2|TRBV7-2
CASSPWGLGGAPSTDTQYF
TGTGCCAGCAGCCCATGGGGACTCGGGGGGGCCCCTAGTACAGATACGCAGTATTTT
>15|NA|TRBJ2-3|TRBD2|TRBV11-2
CASSFIAGFTDTQYF
TGTGCCAGCAGCTTCATAGCGGGATTCACAGATACGCAGTATTTT
>15|NA|TRBJ2-3|TRBD1|TRBV5-1
CASSQDRGYSDTQYF
TGCGCCAGCAGCCAGGACAGGGGGTACTCAGATACGCAGTATTTT
>15|NA|TRBJ2-2|NA|TRBV19
CASRTQPGLGGELFF
TGTGCCAGTAGAACACAGCCCGGTTTGGGCGGGGAGCTGTTTTTT
>15|NA|TRBJ1-1|TRBD1|TRBV4-3
CASSQSGGMSTEAFF
TGCGCCAGCAGCCAATCAGGGGGCATGAGCACTGAAGCTTTCTTT